A selection of T cell receptor beta chains follows, all from one sample in a study of a mutant IDH1 vaccine in newly diagnosed glioma. Here immunoSEQ multiplex PCR was the method, and the copy in TCRdb shows in-frame clones only, minus some. The data show roughly 74,000 clones, with around 83% seen just once and over 0.6% held by the top ten. No antigen has been identified for these receptors. The sequencing here drew on PBMCs, taken from a glioma patient whose treatment included an IDH1 peptide vaccine. These receptors all come from a woman aged 50 to 60 with glioma. The CDR3 runs from the conserved cysteine through the conserved F or W. Fields, in order: clone size, J gene, D gene, V gene, CDR3 protein, CDR3 DNA. The D gene is left open where the match is weak. Part of the rows lack a size; the others show once, few, many or a class for expanded clones.

>-|TRBJ1-4|-|TRBV7-9
CASSSGSTNEKLFF
TGTGCCAGCAGTTCGGGGTCAACTAATGAAAAACTGTTTTTT
>-|TRBJ2-4|-|TRBV19
CASSIGRAGAKNIQYF
TGTGCCAGTAGTATAGGTCGGGCCGGAGCCAAAAACATTCAGTACTTC
>once|TRBJ2-7|TRBD2|TRBV28
CASSSSGKPLREQYF
TGTGCCAGCAGTTCTAGCGGGAAACCTCTACGCGAGCAGTACTTC
>-|TRBJ2-2|TRBD1|TRBV7-2
CASSWLRRQGTTGELFF
TGTGCCAGCAGCTGGCTCCGACGACAGGGAACTACCGGGGAGCTGTTTTTT
>once|TRBJ2-3|TRBD2|TRBV4-2
CASSQWTSDTDTQYF
TGTGCCAGCAGCCAATGGACTAGCGACACAGATACGCAGTATTTT
>-|TRBJ1-5|-|TRBV2
CASRVNQPQHF
TGTGCCAGCAGGGTCAATCAGCCCCAGCATTTT
>-|TRBJ2-2|TRBD2|TRBV9
CASSVASGRYYTGELFF
TGTGCCAGCAGCGTAGCTAGCGGGAGGTACTACACCGGGGAGCTGTTTTTT
>-|TRBJ2-3|-|TRBV6-5
CASKLGAYEDTQYF
TGTGCCAGCAAACTAGGGGCATACGAGGATACGCAGTATTTT
>-|TRBJ2-3|TRBD2|TRBV19
CASSRLAGGYTDTQYF
TGTGCCAGTAGTAGGTTGGCGGGAGGGTACACAGATACGCAGTATTTT
>-|TRBJ1-1|TRBD1|TRBV5-5
CASSFGQGDTLSIF
TGTGCCAGCAGCTTCGGGCAGGGGGATACCCTGAGTATCTTT
>-|TRBJ2-1|-|TRBV9
CASSVAPTSREFF
TGTGCCAGCAGCGTAGCCCCAACTAGCCGTGAGTTCTTC
>-|TRBJ2-3|-|TRBV5-1
CASSFQDISTDTQYF
TGCGCCAGCAGCTTCCAGGACATCAGCACAGATACGCAGTATTTT
>-|TRBJ2-7|TRBD1|TRBV10-3
CAIRGTGTGGYEQYF
TGTGCCATCAGGGGCACCGGGACAGGGGGCTACGAGCAGTACTTC
>-|TRBJ1-4|-|TRBV19
CASSVHSNRGNEKLFF
TGTGCCAGTAGTGTCCACAGTAATCGAGGAAATGAAAAACTGTTTTTT
>-|TRBJ1-2|-|TRBV5-4
CASSHTGPNNYGYTF
TGTGCCAGCAGCCATACAGGGCCTAATAACTATGGCTACACCTTC
>-|TRBJ2-1|TRBD2|TRBV18
CASSPPGSGGRVNEQFF
TGTGCCAGCTCACCACCGGGATCGGGGGGAAGGGTGAATGAGCAGTTCTTC
>-|TRBJ2-1|-|TRBV27
CASSLSWTNSYNEQFF
TGTGCCAGCAGTTTATCATGGACCAACTCCTACAATGAGCAGTTCTTC
>-|TRBJ2-7|TRBD2|TRBV29-1
CSVEFRSSGDQYEQYF
TGCAGCGTTGAATTTAGGTCTAGCGGGGATCAGTACGAGCAGTACTTC